Sequencing of this TCR beta chain was carried out in a study of shared T cell receptors in the human thymus. Sequenced by immunoSEQ multiplex PCR; TCRdb stores in-frame clones only, minus some. Of approximately 660,000 clones in the sample, over 75% were seen once. The same data also contributed to another study, on human thymus T cells. That work contributes: Healthy Finnish infants undergoing corrective surgery for congenital heart defects were the donors. The source of the thymus tissue was resections taken during corrective heart surgery. Within thymic and blood repertoires, V and J gene usage appeared to be biased. Thymic TCR repertoires of unrelated people reportedly overlapped highly.

Sequencing input: thymocytes. The TCR was taken from a boy less than two years old with a congenital heart defect.

The CDR3 region is CASSEGAGGPDTQYF. CDR3 nucleotides: TGTGCCAGCAGTGAGGGGGCGGGAGGGCCAGATACGCAGTATTTT. The chain carries TRBV6-4 and TRBJ2-3; 9 bases agree with TRBD2. Germline V gene lookup returns CDR1 MRHNA and CDR2 SNTAGT. This CDR3 region has 15 residues. J lost 4 bases, V lost 3 bases, and 5 bases had no gene match.